The present T cell receptor beta chain was sequenced within a study of blood T cells in healthy people across ages. With a J-beta primer mix and a sample-barcoded 5' primer, a second PCR ran 7 to 11 cycles. In TCRdb, the 5' RACE reads were re-called with MiXCR into one record per CDR3 protein. This sample has hundreds of thousands of distinct CDR3 sequences, with about 59% found just once. Germline-derived CDR1 and CDR2 are MNHEY and SVGEGT. The CDR3 consists of 15 residues. Sequenced sample: blood. This TCR came from a man aged 30 to 39 in good health. This chain joins TRBV6-2 or TRBV6-3 and TRBJ2-4; 7 nucleotides line up with TRBD1. Matching the DNA end better, TRBJ2-7 makes the J call doubtful. DNA of the CDR3: TGTGCCAGCAGTTACGGGTTCGGGGACAGCTACGAGCAGTACTTC. This encodes CASSYGFGDSYEQYF.